The 2 T cell receptor beta chains below come from one sample, sequenced in a study of shared clonotypes between healthy human individuals. Repertoires were generated with immunoSEQ multiplex PCR, while TCRdb's copy carries only in-frame clones and drops some. The sample records about 680,000 clones, about 90% being singletons. The naive CD8 population came from CD45RO-negative cells selected for CCR7, without terminally differentiated effector memory CD45RA+ cells. The sequenced material came from naive CD8+ T cells sorted from blood. The receptors were gathered from a man aged 30-40 years in good health.

The gene calls are TRBV27 and TRBJ1-4, with D possibly matching TRBD1 (5 bases). Trimming removed 4 bases at V and 7 bases at J, with 16 bases between. There are 15 residues in the CDR3. The V gene's germline CDR1 is MNHEY and CDR2 SMNVEV (reference sequence). This CDR3 is CASSSRGRVGEKLFF. For the CDR3, the DNA is TGTGCCAGCAGTTCCCGGGGCAGGGTCGGTGAAAAACTGTTTTTT.

A remark on this clone: The identical CDR3 is also encoded by other nucleotide sequences in the sample. The chain combines TRBV7-6 with TRBJ2-7; no clear D. Trimming pared 0 bases from V and 1 base from J, leaving 4 bases between. Germline loops: CDR1 SGHVS, CDR2 FNYEAQ. The CDR3 contains 13 residues. The CDR3 is CASSLASSYEQYF. The DNA of the CDR3 is TGTGCCAGCAGCTTAGCGAGTTCCTACGAGCAGTACTTC.